The 5 T cell receptor beta chains below all came from one sample that was sequenced in a study of cytomegalovirus exposure and HLA in healthy donors. The PCR ran on 60 Vbeta and 13 Jbeta primers. Assay used: immunoSEQ multiplex PCR; TCRdb lists only in-frame clones, some missing. The data show 150,000 to 200,000 clones, with approximately 85% seen just once and roughly 2.2% held by the top ten. Input material: PBMCs. These receptors were taken from a young man in good health and CMV-seropositive.

The rearrangement links TRBV19 to TRBJ1-2; 7 bases line up with TRBD1. Germline loops: CDR1 LNHDA, CDR2 SQIVND (reference sequence). The CDR3 is made up of 15 amino acids. The trim removed 4 bases at V and 8 bases at J, leaving 13 bases unmatched. The CDR3 DNA follows: TGTGCCAGTAGTACCGACAGGGTCCCCCCTATCGGCTACACCTTC. Translating it yields CASSTDRVPPIGYTF. The whole variable domain, remainder taken from reference TRBV19 and TRBJ1-2, is DGGITQSPKYLFRKEGQNVTLSCEQNLNHDAMYWYRQDPGQGLRLIYYSQIVNDFQKGDIAEGYSVSREKKESFPLTVTSAQKNPTAFYLCASSTDRVPPIGYTFGSGTRLTVV.

J is TRBJ2-1 and V is TRBV4-1; 7 positions agree with TRBD1. CDR1 and CDR2 from the germline V gene are MGHRA and YSYEKL. The ends lost 4 bases at V and 7 bases at J; junction bases unmatched: 10. The CDR3 runs to 15 residues. CDR3: CASSRNSQGWNEQFF. DNA for the CDR3: TGCGCCAGCAGCCGAAATTCACAGGGGTGGAATGAGCAGTTCTTC.

J is TRBJ2-3 and V is TRBV6-5; 9 bases map to TRBD1. The CDR3 length is 14 residues. Looked up from germline, CDR1 is MNHEY and CDR2 is SVGAGI. Trimming removed 11 bases from V and 0 bases from J; junction bases left unmatched: 6. CDR3 DNA: TGTGCCTCATCCGGGACAGGGAGCACAGATACGCAGTATTTT. Translated, it gives CASSGTGSTDTQYF.

V gene TRBV5-1 combines with J gene TRBJ1-1, with D possibly being TRBD1 (6 bases). Trimming removed 5 bases from V and 3 bases from J, with 14 bases in between. CDR1 and CDR2 from the germline V gene are SGHRS and YFSETQ. This CDR3 is 14 amino acids long. CDR3 sequence (DNA): TGCGCCAGCAGTTCAGGGGAGAGGGACACTGAAGCTTTCTTT. It is translated as CASSSGERDTEAFF.

This clone is a singleton in its sample. The gene calls are TRBV7-6 and TRBJ2-3, with TRBD2 matching 9 bases. CDR1 is SGHVS, CDR2 FNYEAQ, per germline. The CDR3 has 15 residues. The V segment lost 4 bases and the J segment 2 bases; nucleotides outside the gene matches: 4. The CDR3 nucleotides read TGTGCCAGCAGCTCGGCGGGGGGGCACACAGATACGCAGTATTTT. Its protein product is CASSSAGGHTDTQYF.